The entry that follows covers one T cell receptor beta chain sequence. What it recognizes is unknown. This CDR3 contains 13 residues. The germline V gene encodes CDR1 MNHEY and CDR2 SVGAGI. The V gene end was trimmed by 6 bases and the J gene end by 7 bases; junction bases not matched to a gene: 5. These data originate in a study of cytomegalovirus exposure and HLA in healthy donors. Study-level background: Clustering assigned about 76% of the approximately 400 genotyped donors to the Caucasian-associated ancestry cluster.

Findings of the study overall: Presence/absence analyses assumed roughly uniform sequencing depth across donors. Apart from CMV serostatus, no immune exposure information was available.

Researchers ran the PCR with 60 Vbeta and 13 Jbeta primers. As processed by the authors: It was a later analysis that counted 83 million or so unique TCR beta chains, of which about 10 million were shared. Clones were sequenced by immunoSEQ multiplex PCR, and TCRdb holds only the in-frame ones, with some missing. D and trimming come from the DNA, and the V and J calls and clone size come from that table. The sample lists around 150,000 clones; 80% were seen once. The receptor was isolated from a woman aged 50 to 65 in good health and CMV-seronegative. The V call is TRBV6-5, the J call TRBJ1-5; 8 bases fit TRBD1. The sample comprised PBMCs. The CDR3 reads CASRFGTGQPQHF. For the CDR3, the DNA is TGTGCCAGCAGGTTTGGGACAGGACAGCCCCAGCATTTT.